This entry concerns a single T cell receptor beta chain. The data derive from a study of blood T cell repertoires in COVID-19. The overall study: Material from acute and convalescent COVID-19 was sourced from the United States, Italy and Spain. Sources were T cells, B-cell-depleted T cells, or PBMCs; the material itself was cDNA or gDNA.

The germline V gene has CDR1 MNHEY and CDR2 SVGEGT. The CDR3 has 11 residues. V lost 2 bases to trimming and J lost 4 bases, with 3 bases between them. Original processing notes: Reference gene primer amplification gave nucleated cell count estimates. Assay: immunoSEQ multiplex PCR; the TCRdb copy retains only in-frame clones and omits some. V and J calls and clone size are as listed in that table; D and trimming were resolved from the DNA. Of around 160,000 clones listed, roughly four fifths are singletons. The sequencing sample was made of peripheral blood. The chain combines TRBV6-2 or TRBV6-3 with TRBJ2-7; D gene unclear. The receptor was isolated from a human donor in a cohort sampled during active COVID-19. The CDR3: CASSYPYEQYF. The CDR3 coding sequence is TGTGCCAGCAGTTACCCGTACGAGCAGTACTTC.